A single sample is the source of the 8 T cell receptor beta chains below, sequenced in a study of cytomegalovirus exposure and HLA in healthy donors. The primer mix had 60 Vbeta and 13 Jbeta primers. Produced via immunoSEQ multiplex PCR; TCRdb's table is partial and in-frame only. Of over 150,000 clones in the sample, about four fifths were seen once. Sequenced sample: PBMCs. These receptors were obtained from a girl aged 5-17 years in good health and CMV-seropositive.

V gene TRBV5-6 combines with J gene TRBJ1-1; perhaps TRBD1 as D (5 bases). The V end lost 2 bases, the J end lost 1 base, and 18 bases lay between the germline ends. This CDR3 is built from 17 residues. Germline assignment: CDR1 SGHDT and CDR2 YYEEEE. The CDR3 bases are TGTGCCAGCAGCTTTAGCAGGGTAGTGTACGGGAACACTGAAGCTTTCTTT. The encoded protein is CASSFSRVVYGNTEAFF.

The chain employs TRBV9 and TRBJ1-2, with a tentative D call TRBD1 (5 bases). The V gene's germline CDR1 is SGDLS and CDR2 YYNGEE. V was clipped by 3 bases and J by 2 bases, with 14 bases between them. This CDR3 region has 15 residues. CDR3 coding DNA: TGTGCCAGCAGCGCGGTAACAGGAGACAACTATGGCTACACCTTC. The encoded protein is CASSAVTGDNYGYTF. Full variable domain (remainder filled in from reference TRBV9 and TRBJ1-2): DSGVTQTPKHLITATGQRVTLRCSPRSGDLSVYWYQQSLDQGLQFLIQYYNGEERAKGNILERFSAQQFPDLHSELNLSSLELGDSALYFCASSAVTGDNYGYTFGSGTRLTVV.

In the case of this clone: The junction shows a germline mismatch at one end, possibly a read error. The chain joins TRBV7-7 to TRBJ2-5; TRBD1 agrees at 9 bases. The CDR3 extends over 14 amino acids. CDR1 SSHAT and CDR2 FNYEAQ come from the germline V gene (reference sequence). CDR3 sequence: CASSFTGGGETQYF. CDR3 nucleotides: TGTGCTAGCAGCTTCACAGGGGGCGGTGAGACCCAGTACTTC.

The rearrangement joins TRBV19 to TRBJ2-6; 8 positions agree with TRBD1. CDR1 is LNHDA, CDR2 SQIVND, per germline (reference sequence). J lost 0 bases, V lost 8 bases, and 6 bases had no gene match. The CDR3 runs 16 residues. The CDR3 sequence is CASSGTGSSGANVLTF. CDR3 nucleotide sequence: TGTGCCAGTTCCGGGACAGGAAGCTCTGGGGCCAACGTCCTGACTTTC.

The chain recombines TRBV7-9 with TRBJ1-2; D is uncertain. Germline-derived CDR1 and CDR2 are SEHNR and FQNEAQ (reference sequence). This CDR3 is built from 15 residues. V lost 5 bases and J lost 4, with 17 bases in between. CDR3: CASSMSGVNFYGYTF. As DNA, the CDR3 is TGTGCCAGCAGCATGTCGGGAGTAAATTTCTATGGCTACACCTTC.

This clone appeared a single time. The J gene is TRBJ1-1, the V gene TRBV28; TRBD1 matches 8 bases. CDR1 is MDHEN, CDR2 SYDVKM, per germline. The length of the CDR3 is 14 residues. Trimming took 6 bases from V and 1 from J; bases not matched to a gene: 4. Here the CDR3 reads CASRPQGGNTEAFF. In DNA, the CDR3 is TGTGCCAGCAGGCCACAGGGGGGGAACACTGAAGCTTTCTTT.

DNA of the CDR3: TGTGCCAGCAGAAGGACAAGTGGGAACACTGAAGCTTTCTTT. This gives the protein CASRRTSGNTEAFF. The rearrangement links TRBV27 to TRBJ1-1; D might be TRBD1 (5 bases). Per the germline V gene, CDR1 is MNHEY and CDR2 is SMNVEV (reference sequence). The CDR3 runs 14 residues. Trimming cost V 6 bases and J 1 base, with 12 bases left between them.

This chain links TRBV6-6 with TRBJ1-2, with TRBD1 as a possible D gene (6 bases). The germline CDR1 and CDR2 sequences are MNHNY and SVGAGI (reference sequence). The CDR3 has 13 amino acids. Trimming shortened V by 6 bases and J by 4 bases, and 12 bases separated the two germline ends. The CDR3 sequence is CASSRTAPYGYTF. CDR3 sequence (DNA): TGTGCCAGCAGCCGGACAGCTCCCTATGGCTACACCTTC.